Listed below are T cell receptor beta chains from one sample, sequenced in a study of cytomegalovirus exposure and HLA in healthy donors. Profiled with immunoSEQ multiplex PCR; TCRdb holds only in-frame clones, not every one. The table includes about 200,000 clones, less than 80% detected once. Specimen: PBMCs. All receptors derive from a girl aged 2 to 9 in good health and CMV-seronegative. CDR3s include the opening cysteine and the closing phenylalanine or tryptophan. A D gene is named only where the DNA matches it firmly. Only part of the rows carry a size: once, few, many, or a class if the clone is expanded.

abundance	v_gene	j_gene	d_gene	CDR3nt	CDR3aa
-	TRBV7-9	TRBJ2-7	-	TGTGCCAGCAGCTTAATAAATAACGAGCAGTACTTC	CASSLINNEQYF
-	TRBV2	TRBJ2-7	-	TGTGCCAGCAGTGAAGCGCTTACCACAGTATCCTACGAGCAGTACTTC	CASSEALTTVSYEQYF
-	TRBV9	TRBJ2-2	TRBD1	TGTGCCAGCAGCGCTCCATTCGGGACAGGGGGCTTTAACACCGGGGAGCTGTTTTTT	CASSAPFGTGGFNTGELFF
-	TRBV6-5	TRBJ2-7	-	TGTGCCAGCAGTTACTCGAGTCGTACTACCTACGAGCAGTACTTC	CASSYSSRTTYEQYF
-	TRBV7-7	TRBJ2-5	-	TGTGCCAGCAGCTTAGGCAGGCTTGTAGGTAAAGAGACCCAGTACTTC	CASSLGRLVGKETQYF
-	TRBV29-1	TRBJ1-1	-	TGCAGCGTTGCCGGGGAGTACGACACTGAAGCTTTCTTT	CSVAGEYDTEAFF
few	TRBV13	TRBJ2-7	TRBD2	TGTGCCAGCAGCTTAGCGGGAGGGCCCCACGAGCAGTACTTC	CASSLAGGPHEQYF
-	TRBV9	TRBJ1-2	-	TGTGCCAGCAGCCCGGGGGGGGGAGGCTACACCTTC	CASSPGGGGYTF
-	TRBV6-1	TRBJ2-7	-	TGTGCCAGCAGTGCCTACTCGGGGAACTACGAGCAGTACTTC	CASSAYSGNYEQYF
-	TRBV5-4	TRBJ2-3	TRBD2	TGTGCCAGCAGCTTGGCCGGGACTAGCGGCACAGATACGCAGTATTTT	CASSLAGTSGTDTQYF
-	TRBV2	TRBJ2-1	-	TGTGCCAGCAGTGATCCCAGGGTGAACAATGAGCAGTTCTTC	CASSDPRVNNEQFF
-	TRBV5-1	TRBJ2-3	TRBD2	TGCGCCAGCAGCCTTAGCGGGGACACAGATACGCAGTATTTT	CASSLSGDTDTQYF
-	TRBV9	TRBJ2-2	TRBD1	TGTGCCAGCAGCCTCCGGACAGGGGGGAACACCGGGGAGCTGTTTTTT	CASSLRTGGNTGELFF
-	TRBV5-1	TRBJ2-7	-	TGCGCCAGCAGCTTGGACGGCTACGAGCAGTACTTC	CASSLDGYEQYF
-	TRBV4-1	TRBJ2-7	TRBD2	TGCGCCAGCAGCCAAGATTTGGCTAGCGGGTCCTACGAGCAGTACTTC	CASSQDLASGSYEQYF
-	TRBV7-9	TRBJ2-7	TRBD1	TGTTCCAGCCAGAGGGGGCTTGAGCAGTACTTC	CSSQRGLEQYF
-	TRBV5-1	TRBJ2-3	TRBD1	TGCGCCAGCAGCAGAACAGGGGGCAGGTCAGATACGCAGTATTTT	CASSRTGGRSDTQYF
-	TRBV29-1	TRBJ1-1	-	TGCAGCGTTGTTTCACGAGGGGGGGCTGAAGCTTTCTTT	CSVVSRGGAEAFF
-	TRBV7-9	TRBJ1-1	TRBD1	TGTGCCAGCAGCTTAACTCCGGGACAGGGTGAAGCTTTCTTT	CASSLTPGQGEAFF
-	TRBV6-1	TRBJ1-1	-	TGTGCCAGCAGCGATATCACGGGAAATACTGAAGCTTTCTTT	CASSDITGNTEAFF
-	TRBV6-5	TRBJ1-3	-	TGTGCCAGCAGACGCACAGGAAACTCTGGAAACACCATATATTTT	CASRRTGNSGNTIYF
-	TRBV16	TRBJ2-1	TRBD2	TGTGCCAGCAGCGAAGAGGGGACTAGCGCTTATGAGCAGTTCTTC	CASSEEGTSAYEQFF